These 20 T cell receptor beta chains originate from one sample sequenced in a study of response to subunit inactivated influenza vaccine. TCRdb redid the calling of the RT-PCR reads with MiXCR, one entry per CDR3 protein. The table has about 780,000 distinct CDR3 sequences, around 20% seen once. The source was PBMCs from blood, collected 4 to 6 days after vaccination. These receptors were obtained from a man aged 45-65 years who received an inactivated influenza vaccine.

The V gene is TRBV7-2, the J gene TRBJ2-5; no firm D call. This CDR3 spans 17 amino acids. The V and J ends lost 4 bases and 2 bases respectively, with 20 bases between them. Germline V gene data show CDR1 as SGHTA and CDR2 as FQGNSA. The chain's CDR3 is CASSYYSGRSRQETQYF. Written as DNA, the CDR3 is TGTGCCAGCAGCTATTACTCGGGTCGATCCCGTCAAGAGACCCAGTACTTC.

This clonotype was observed a handful of times. This chain uses TRBV7-2 with TRBJ2-2; D not resolved. V shed 3 bases and J shed 1 base, with 9 bases lying between them. This CDR3 contains 15 residues. Germline values: CDR1 SGHTA, CDR2 FQGNSA. The CDR3 DNA sequence: TGTGCCAGCAGCTTTGGGGTTCGGAACACCGGGGAGCTGTTTTTT. It specifies CASSFGVRNTGELFF.

Ten or more counts support this clonotype. This chain connects TRBV12-3 or TRBV12-4 to TRBJ2-5; D tentatively reads TRBD1 or TRBD2 (5 bases each). The CDR3 consists of 15 residues. The ends were cut back, 5 bases at V and 5 bases at J, with 18 bases in the middle. DNA of the CDR3: TGTGCCAGCAGTCCCGGGACCGATGAAAATGAGACCCAGTACTTC. Translating gives CASSPGTDENETQYF.

This clonotype was recorded a few times. The chain carries TRBV20-1 and TRBJ2-2; possible D gene TRBD1, 5 bases. The CDR3 is made up of 15 amino acids. The germline gives CDR1 DFQATT, CDR2 SNEGSKA (reference sequence). V was cut by 0 bases and J by 6 bases, with 14 bases left in between. CDR3 nucleotides: TGCAGTGCTAGAGATCATCAGGGAAAGGCCGGGGAGCTGTTTTTT. Translated: CSARDHQGKAGELFF.

The chain joins TRBV9 to TRBJ2-7, with D unresolved. V was clipped by 4 bases and J by 4 bases, with 18 bases between them. The CDR3 sequence is 15 residues long. Germline V gene sequence: CDR1 SGDLS, CDR2 YYNGEE. The CDR3 nucleotides read TGTGCCAGCAGCTCCGGGCCGACCAATGCTTACGAGCAGTACTTC. It yields the protein CASSSGPTNAYEQYF.

The chain links TRBV5-6 to TRBJ2-5; D not resolved. Trimming removed 2 bases from V and 4 bases from J, with 12 bases in between. Germline CDR1 and CDR2: SGHDT and YYEEEE. CDR3 length: 14 residues. This CDR3 is CASSFPTKGETQYF. In DNA, the CDR3 is TGTGCCAGCAGCTTCCCCACCAAGGGAGAGACCCAGTACTTC.

V is TRBV12-3 or TRBV12-4 and J is TRBJ2-7; 8 nucleotides match TRBD1. The CDR3 runs 17 residues. The V gene end was trimmed by 6 bases and the J gene end by 0 bases; junction bases not matched to a gene: 13. The CDR3 nucleotides read TGTGCCAGCAGCCCAGTTCCGGGACAGGTGAGCTCCTACGAGCAGTACTTC. Translation gives CASSPVPGQVSSYEQYF.

There are a few counts of this clonotype. The rearrangement links TRBV6-5 to TRBJ1-2, with 9 bases fitting TRBD1. The CDR3 spans 15 residues. Germline V gene data show CDR1 as MNHEY and CDR2 as SVGAGI. V shed 2 bases and J 3 bases; nucleotides not matched to a gene: 4. The CDR3 loop reads CASSYKGQGHYGYTF. CDR3 DNA: TGTGCCAGCAGTTACAAGGGACAGGGCCACTATGGCTACACCTTC.

This clonotype was counted only a few times. The rearrangement links TRBV9 to TRBJ2-7; D is possibly TRBD2 (6 bases). The CDR3 totals 14 residues. CDR1 SGDLS and CDR2 YYNGEE come from the germline V gene. V lost 2 bases, J lost 0 bases, and 9 bases lay in between. The CDR3, as DNA: TGTGCCAGCAGCGTGTACGGGAGCTCCTACGAGCAGTACTTC. Protein product: CASSVYGSSYEQYF. The full variable domain, its missing parts supplied by reference TRBV9 and TRBJ2-7, is DSGVTQTPKHLITATGQRVTLRCSPRSGDLSVYWYQQSLDQGLQFLIQYYNGEERAKGNILERFSAQQFPDLHSELNLSSLELGDSALYFCASSVYGSSYEQYFGPGTRLTVT.

This clonotype was detected a few times. The V gene is TRBV7-2, the J gene TRBJ1-4; no clear D. The DNA matches TRBJ2-2 better at its end, which makes the J call doubtful. This CDR3 contains 12 residues. CDR1 is SGHTA and CDR2 is FQGNSA in the germline V gene. The CDR3 DNA sequence: TGTGCCAGCAGCATAGGAGCAGGGGAGCTGTTTTTT. Protein product: CASSIGAGELFF.

V and J are TRBV20-1 and TRBJ2-7, with D hard to call. The germline V gene encodes CDR1 DFQATT and CDR2 SNEGSKA (reference sequence). CDR3 length: 15 amino acids. Trimming took 0 bases from V and 4 from J, leaving 16 bases between them. The CDR3 protein is CSARDAERRVYEQYF. The CDR3 region has the DNA TGCAGTGCTAGAGATGCCGAAAGGCGCGTATACGAGCAGTACTTC.

The sample holds a few counts of this clonotype. The J gene is TRBJ1-2, the V gene TRBV12-3 or TRBV12-4; no definite D call. The CDR3 extends over 13 amino acids. The germline V and J ends were trimmed by 1 base and 7 bases, with 10 bases remaining between them. This chain's CDR3 is CASSLGQIGGYTF. CDR3 in DNA: TGTGCCAGCAGTTTAGGGCAGATCGGTGGCTACACCTTC.

This clonotype has more than one count but fewer than ten. The V gene is TRBV20-1, the J gene TRBJ2-1; tentative D call: TRBD2 (5 bases). The CDR3 spans 12 residues. With 6 bases removed from V and 4 bases from J, the gap between germline ends came to 10 bases. Germline values: CDR1 DFQATT, CDR2 SNEGSKA (reference sequence). The CDR3 DNA reads TGCAGTGCCATTCGGGGTTACAATGAGCAGTTCTTC. It encodes CSAIRGYNEQFF.

The chain is built from TRBV15 and TRBJ2-7, with TRBD2 matching over 10 bases. This CDR3 region has 15 residues. After removal of 1 base from V and 4 bases from J, the junction contained 4 bases not matched to a gene. Looked up from germline, CDR1 is LNHNV and CDR2 is YYDKDF (reference sequence). CDR3 amino acids: CATSRGVAGGYEQYF. The CDR3 DNA is TGTGCCACCAGCAGAGGTGTAGCGGGGGGTTACGAGCAGTACTTC.

In this sample, this clonotype turned up many times. The rearrangement joins TRBV11-2 to TRBJ1-1; the D is unclear. CDR1 and CDR2 (germline): SGHAT, FQNNGV. The CDR3 covers 13 residues. The ends were cut back, 3 bases at V and 4 bases at J, with 9 bases in the middle. CDR3 residues: CASSFRMGTEAFF. CDR3 sequence (DNA): TGTGCCAGCAGCTTTAGGATGGGCACTGAAGCTTTCTTT.

The chain uses TRBV6-5 and TRBJ2-1, with 12 nucleotides matching TRBD2. In germline, CDR1 is MNHEY, CDR2 SVGAGI. V gave up 0 bases and J gave up 7 bases; unmatched junction bases: 10. The CDR3 covers 18 residues. The CDR3 region has the DNA TGTGCCAGCAGTTACTCTATCAGGCACGGACTAGCGGGAAATGAGCAGTTCTTC. Residues: CASSYSIRHGLAGNEQFF.

This clonotype turned up a few times. The rearrangement joins TRBV6-2 or TRBV6-3 to TRBJ2-1; D is perhaps TRBD1 or TRBD2 (6 bases each). V dropped 5 bases and J dropped 9 bases, with 14 bases sitting between them. CDR3 length: 13 residues. In germline, CDR1 is MNHEY, CDR2 SVGEGT. Here the CDR3 DNA reads TGTGCCAGCAGTCCGGTAGGGGGGCTTGAGCAGTTCTTC. It translates to CASSPVGGLEQFF.

This clonotype was counted between two and nine times. The J gene is TRBJ2-3, the V gene TRBV5-1; no reliable D call. The V end was cut by 5 bases, the J end by 1 base, with 8 bases between. Germline V gene lookup returns CDR1 SGHRS and CDR2 YFSETQ. CDR3 length: 13 residues. CDR3 residues: CASRSPGTDTQYF. In DNA form, the CDR3 reads TGCGCCAGCAGGTCGCCAGGCACAGATACGCAGTATTTT.

The chain employs TRBV4-2 and TRBJ2-1, with 12 bases identical to TRBD1. Germline V CDR1 and CDR2: LGHNA, YNFKEQ. The V gene end was trimmed by 4 bases and the J gene end by 8 bases; junction bases not matched to a gene: 9. CDR3 length: 16 residues. CDR3 loop: CASSPGGGTGGYEQFF. DNA for the CDR3: TGTGCCAGCAGCCCCGGAGGAGGGACAGGGGGCTATGAGCAGTTCTTC.

This chain joins TRBV7-2 and TRBJ1-6; 8 nucleotides line up with TRBD1. The CDR3 length is 14 residues. The ends lost 4 bases at V and 10 bases at J; junction bases unmatched: 6. The germline gives CDR1 SGHTA, CDR2 FQGNSA. CDR3 sequence reads: CASSSDRAISPLHF. CDR3 coding DNA: TGTGCCAGCAGCTCGGACAGGGCTATATCACCCCTCCACTTT.